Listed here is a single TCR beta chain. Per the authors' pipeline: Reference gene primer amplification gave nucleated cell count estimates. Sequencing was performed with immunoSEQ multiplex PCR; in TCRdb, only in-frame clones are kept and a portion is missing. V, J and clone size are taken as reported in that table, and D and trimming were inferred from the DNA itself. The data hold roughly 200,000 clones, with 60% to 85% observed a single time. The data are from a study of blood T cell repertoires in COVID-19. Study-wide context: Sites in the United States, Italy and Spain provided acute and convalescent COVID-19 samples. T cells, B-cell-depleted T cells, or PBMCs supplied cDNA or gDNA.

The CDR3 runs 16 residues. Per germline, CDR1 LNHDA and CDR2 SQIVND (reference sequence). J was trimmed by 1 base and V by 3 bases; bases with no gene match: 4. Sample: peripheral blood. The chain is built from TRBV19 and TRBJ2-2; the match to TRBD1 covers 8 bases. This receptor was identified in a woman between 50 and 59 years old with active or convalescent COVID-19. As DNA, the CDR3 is TGTGCCAGTAGTATCTTAGGGACAGGGAACACCGGGGAGCTGTTTTTT. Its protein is CASSILGTGNTGELFF.